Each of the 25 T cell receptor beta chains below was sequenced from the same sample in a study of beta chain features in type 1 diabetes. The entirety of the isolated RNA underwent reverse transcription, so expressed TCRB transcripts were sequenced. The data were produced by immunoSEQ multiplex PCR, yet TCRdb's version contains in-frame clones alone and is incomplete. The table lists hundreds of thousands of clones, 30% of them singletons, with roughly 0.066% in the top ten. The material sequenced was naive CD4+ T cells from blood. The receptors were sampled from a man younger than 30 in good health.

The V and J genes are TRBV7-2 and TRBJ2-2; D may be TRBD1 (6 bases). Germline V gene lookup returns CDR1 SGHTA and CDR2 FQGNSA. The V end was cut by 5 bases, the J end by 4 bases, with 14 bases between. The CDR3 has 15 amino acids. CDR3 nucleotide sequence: TGTGCCAGCAGCCAGAGTACAGGGCGCACCGGGGAGCTGTTTTTT. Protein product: CASSQSTGRTGELFF.

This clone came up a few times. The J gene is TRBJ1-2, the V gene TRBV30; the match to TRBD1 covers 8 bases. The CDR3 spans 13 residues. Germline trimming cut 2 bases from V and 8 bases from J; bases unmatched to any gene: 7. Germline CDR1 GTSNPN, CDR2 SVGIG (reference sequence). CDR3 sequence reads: CAWSRVQGEGYTF. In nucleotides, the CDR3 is TGTGCCTGGAGTAGGGTACAGGGGGAGGGCTACACCTTC.

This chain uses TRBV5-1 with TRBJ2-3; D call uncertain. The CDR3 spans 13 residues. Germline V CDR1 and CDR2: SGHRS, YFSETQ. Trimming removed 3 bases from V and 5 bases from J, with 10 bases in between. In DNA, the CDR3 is TGCGCCAGCAGCTGGAACACGGAAGATACGCAGTATTTT. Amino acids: CASSWNTEDTQYF.

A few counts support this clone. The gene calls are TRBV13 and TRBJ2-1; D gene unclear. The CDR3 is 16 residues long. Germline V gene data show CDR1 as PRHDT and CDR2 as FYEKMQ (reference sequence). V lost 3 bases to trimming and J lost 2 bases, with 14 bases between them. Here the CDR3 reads CASSFYAGGTYNEQFF. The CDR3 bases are TGTGCCAGCAGCTTTTACGCTGGTGGCACCTACAATGAGCAGTTCTTC.

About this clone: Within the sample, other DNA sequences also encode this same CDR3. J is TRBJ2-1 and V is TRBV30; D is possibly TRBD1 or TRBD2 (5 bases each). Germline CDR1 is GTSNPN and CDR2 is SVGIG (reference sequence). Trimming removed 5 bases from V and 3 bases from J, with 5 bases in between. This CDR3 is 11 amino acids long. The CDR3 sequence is CAWGGYNEQFF. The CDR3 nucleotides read TGTGCCTGGGGGGGCTACAATGAGCAGTTCTTC.

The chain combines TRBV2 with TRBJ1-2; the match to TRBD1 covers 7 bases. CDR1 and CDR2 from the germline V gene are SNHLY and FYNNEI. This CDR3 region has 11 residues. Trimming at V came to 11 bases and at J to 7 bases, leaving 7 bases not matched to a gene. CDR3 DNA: TGTGCCGGGTACAGGGGCTTTGGCTACACCTTC. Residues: CAGYRGFGYTF.

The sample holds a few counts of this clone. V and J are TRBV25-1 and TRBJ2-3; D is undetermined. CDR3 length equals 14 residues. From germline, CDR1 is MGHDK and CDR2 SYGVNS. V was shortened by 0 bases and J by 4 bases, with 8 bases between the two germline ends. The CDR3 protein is CASSEYDRADTQYF. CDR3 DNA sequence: TGTGCCAGCAGTGAATATGACCGAGCAGATACGCAGTATTTT.

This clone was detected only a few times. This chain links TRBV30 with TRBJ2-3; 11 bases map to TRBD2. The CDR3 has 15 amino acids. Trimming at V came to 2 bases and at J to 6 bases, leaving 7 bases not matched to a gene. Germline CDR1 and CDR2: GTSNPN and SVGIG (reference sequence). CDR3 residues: CAWSRQTSGKDTQYF. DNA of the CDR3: TGTGCCTGGAGTCGCCAGACTAGCGGGAAGGATACGCAGTATTTT.

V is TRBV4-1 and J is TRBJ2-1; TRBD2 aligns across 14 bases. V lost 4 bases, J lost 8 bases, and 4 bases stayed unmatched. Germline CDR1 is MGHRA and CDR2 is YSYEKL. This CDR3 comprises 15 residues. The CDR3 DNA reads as TGCGCCAGCAGCCGGGGACTAGCGGGAGTCTATGAGCAGTTCTTC. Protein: CASSRGLAGVYEQFF.

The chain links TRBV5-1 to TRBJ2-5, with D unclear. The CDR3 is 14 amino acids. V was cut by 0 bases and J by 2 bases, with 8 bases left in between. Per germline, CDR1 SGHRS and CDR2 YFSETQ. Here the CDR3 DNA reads TGCGCCAGCAGCTTGGTGGTGGGGCAAGAGACCCAGTACTTC. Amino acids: CASSLVVGQETQYF.

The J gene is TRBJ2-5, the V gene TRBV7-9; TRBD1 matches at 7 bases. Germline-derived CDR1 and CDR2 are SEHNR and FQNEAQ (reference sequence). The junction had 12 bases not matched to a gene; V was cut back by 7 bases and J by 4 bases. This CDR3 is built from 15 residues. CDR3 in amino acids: CASILTGVSGETQYF. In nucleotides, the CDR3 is TGTGCCAGCATCCTCACAGGGGTCTCGGGAGAGACCCAGTACTTC.

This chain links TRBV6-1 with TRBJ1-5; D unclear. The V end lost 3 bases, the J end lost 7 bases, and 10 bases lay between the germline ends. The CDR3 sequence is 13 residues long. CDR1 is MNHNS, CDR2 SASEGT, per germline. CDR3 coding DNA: TGTGCCAGCAGTGACTGGCACAGCCAGCCCCAGCATTTT. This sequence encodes CASSDWHSQPQHF.

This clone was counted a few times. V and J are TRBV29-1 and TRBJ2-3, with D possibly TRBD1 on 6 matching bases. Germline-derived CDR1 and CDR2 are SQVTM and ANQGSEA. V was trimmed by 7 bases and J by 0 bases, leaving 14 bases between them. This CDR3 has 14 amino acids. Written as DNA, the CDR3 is TGCAGCGCGACAGGAGGCCCTAGCACAGATACGCAGTATTTT. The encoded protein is CSATGGPSTDTQYF.

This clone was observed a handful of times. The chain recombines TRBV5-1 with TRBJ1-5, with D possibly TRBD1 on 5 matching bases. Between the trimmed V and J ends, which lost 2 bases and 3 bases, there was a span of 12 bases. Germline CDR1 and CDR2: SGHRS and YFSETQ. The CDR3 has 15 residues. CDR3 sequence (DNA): TGCGCCAGCAGCTTCGGGGGAAGCGACAATCAGCCCCAGCATTTT. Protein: CASSFGGSDNQPQHF.

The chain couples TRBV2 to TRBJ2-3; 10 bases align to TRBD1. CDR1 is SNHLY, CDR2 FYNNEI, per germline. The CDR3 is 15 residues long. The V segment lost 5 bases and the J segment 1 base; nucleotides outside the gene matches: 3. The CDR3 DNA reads TGTGCCAGCAGTCCCGGGACAGGGGGCACAGATACGCAGTATTTT. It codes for CASSPGTGGTDTQYF. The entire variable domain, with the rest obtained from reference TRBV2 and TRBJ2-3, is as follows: EPEVTQTPSHQVTQMGQEVILRCVPISNHLYFYWYRQILGQKVEFLVSFYNNEISEKSEIFDDQFSVERPDGSNFTLKIRSTKLEDSAMYFCASSPGTGGTDTQYFGPGTRLTVL.

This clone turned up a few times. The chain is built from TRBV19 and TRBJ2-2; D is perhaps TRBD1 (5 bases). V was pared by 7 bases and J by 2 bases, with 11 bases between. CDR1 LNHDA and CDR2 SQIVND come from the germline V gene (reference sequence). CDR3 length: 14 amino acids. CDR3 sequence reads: CASTRTTNTGELFF. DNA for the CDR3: TGTGCCAGTACCCGGACAACTAACACCGGGGAGCTGTTTTTT.

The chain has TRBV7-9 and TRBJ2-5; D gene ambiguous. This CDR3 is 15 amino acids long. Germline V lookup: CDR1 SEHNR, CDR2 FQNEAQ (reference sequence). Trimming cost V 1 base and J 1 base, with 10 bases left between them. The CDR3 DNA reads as TGTGCCAGCAGCTTAGGGGTCCTAACCCAAGAGACCCAGTACTTC. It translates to CASSLGVLTQETQYF. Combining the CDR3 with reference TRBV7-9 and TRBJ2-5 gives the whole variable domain DTGVSQNPRHKITKRGQNVTFRCDPISEHNRLYWYRQTLGQGPEFLTYFQNEAQLEKSRLLSDRFSAERPKGSFSTLEIQRTEQGDSAMYLCASSLGVLTQETQYFGPGTRLLVL.

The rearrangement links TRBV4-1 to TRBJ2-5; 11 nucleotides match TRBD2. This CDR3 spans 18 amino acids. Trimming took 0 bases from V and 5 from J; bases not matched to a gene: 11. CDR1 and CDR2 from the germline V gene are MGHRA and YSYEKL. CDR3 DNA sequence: TGCGCCAGCAGCCAAGATCGGGGAGTAGCGGGAGGGGCGGAGACCCAGTACTTC. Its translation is CASSQDRGVAGGAETQYF.

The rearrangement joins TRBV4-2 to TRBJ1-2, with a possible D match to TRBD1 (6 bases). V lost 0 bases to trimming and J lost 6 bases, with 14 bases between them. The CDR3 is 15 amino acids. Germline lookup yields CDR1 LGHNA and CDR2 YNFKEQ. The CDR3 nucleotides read TGTGCCAGCAGCCAAGATGGGACACCCGGGAATGGCTACACCTTC. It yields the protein CASSQDGTPGNGYTF.

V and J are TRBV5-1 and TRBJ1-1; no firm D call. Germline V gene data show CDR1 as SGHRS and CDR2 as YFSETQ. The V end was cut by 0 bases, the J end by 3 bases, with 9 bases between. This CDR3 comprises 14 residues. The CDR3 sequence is CASSLVGMDTEAFF. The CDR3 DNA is TGCGCCAGCAGCTTGGTCGGAATGGACACTGAAGCTTTCTTT. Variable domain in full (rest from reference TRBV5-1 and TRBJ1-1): KAGVTQTPRYLIKTRGQQVTLSCSPISGHRSVSWYQQTPGQGLQFLFEYFSETQRNKGNFPGRFSGRQFSNSRSEMNVSTLELGDSALYLCASSLVGMDTEAFFGQGTRLTVV.

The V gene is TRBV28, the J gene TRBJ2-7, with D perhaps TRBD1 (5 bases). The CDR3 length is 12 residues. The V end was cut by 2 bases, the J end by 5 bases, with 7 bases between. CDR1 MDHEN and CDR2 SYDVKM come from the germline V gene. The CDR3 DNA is TGTGCCAGCAGTTTAGCAGGGAACGAGCAGTACTTC. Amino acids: CASSLAGNEQYF. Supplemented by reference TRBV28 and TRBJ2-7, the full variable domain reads DVKVTQSSRYLVKRTGEKVFLECVQDMDHENMFWYRQDPGLGLRLIYFSYDVKMKEKGDIPEGYSVSREKKERFSLILESASTNQTSMYLCASSLAGNEQYFGPGTRLTVT.

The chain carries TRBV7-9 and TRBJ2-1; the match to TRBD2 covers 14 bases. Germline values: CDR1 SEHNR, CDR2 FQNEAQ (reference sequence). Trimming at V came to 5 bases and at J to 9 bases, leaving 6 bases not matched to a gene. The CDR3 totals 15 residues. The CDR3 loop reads CASSGSGTSGSEQFF. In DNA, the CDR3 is TGTGCCAGCAGCGGAAGCGGGACTAGCGGGAGTGAGCAGTTCTTC.

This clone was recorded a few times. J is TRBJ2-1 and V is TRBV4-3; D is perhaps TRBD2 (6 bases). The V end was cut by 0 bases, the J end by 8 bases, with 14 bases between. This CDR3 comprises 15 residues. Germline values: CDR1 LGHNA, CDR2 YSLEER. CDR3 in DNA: TGCGCCAGCAGCCAAGATGTTATAGCTAGCGATGAGCAGTTCTTC. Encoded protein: CASSQDVIASDEQFF.

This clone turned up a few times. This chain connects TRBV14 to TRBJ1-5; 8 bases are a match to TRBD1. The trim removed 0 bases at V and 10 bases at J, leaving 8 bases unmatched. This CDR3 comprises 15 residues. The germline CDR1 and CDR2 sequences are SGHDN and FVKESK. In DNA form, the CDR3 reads TGTGCCAGCAGCCAAGAATTGGGACAGGTGCTTCCCCAGCATTTT. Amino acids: CASSQELGQVLPQHF.

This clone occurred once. This chain's CDR3 is CASREPLRQIYEQYF. In DNA form, the CDR3 reads TGTGCCAGCAGGGAACCTTTAAGGCAGATCTACGAGCAGTACTTC. This rearrangement joins TRBV6-1 to TRBJ2-7, with D unresolved. Germline V gene data show CDR1 as MNHNS and CDR2 as SASEGT. Trimming removed 6 bases at V and 3 bases at J, with 18 bases between. This CDR3 comprises 15 residues.